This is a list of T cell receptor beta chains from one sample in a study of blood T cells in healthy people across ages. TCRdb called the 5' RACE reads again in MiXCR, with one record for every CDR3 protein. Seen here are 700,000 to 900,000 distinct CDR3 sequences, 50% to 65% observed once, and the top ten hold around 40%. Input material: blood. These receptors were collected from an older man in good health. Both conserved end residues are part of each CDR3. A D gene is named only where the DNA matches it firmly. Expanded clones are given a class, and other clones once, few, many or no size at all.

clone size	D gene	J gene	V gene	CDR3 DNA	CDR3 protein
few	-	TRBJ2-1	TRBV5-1	TGCGCCAGCAGCCAGGGACAACCCTCCTACAATGAGCAGTTCTTC	CASSQGQPSYNEQFF
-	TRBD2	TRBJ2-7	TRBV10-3	TGTGCCATCAGCTCCGGGACTAGCTACTCCTACGAGCAGTACTTC	CAISSGTSYSYEQYF
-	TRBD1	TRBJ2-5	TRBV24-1	TGTGCCACCAGTGATCCCGGGACAGGGGGCCAAGAGACCCAGTACTTC	CATSDPGTGGQETQYF
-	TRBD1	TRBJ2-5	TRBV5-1	TGCGCCAGCAGTTCTATTACAGGGGATCGAGAGACCCAGTACTTC	CASSSITGDRETQYF
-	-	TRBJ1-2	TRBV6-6	TGTGCCAGCAGTTACAGGGGATCGGGCTACACCTTC	CASSYRGSGYTF
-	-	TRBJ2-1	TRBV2	TGTGCCATCCTCCTCGACAGGAGTTACAATGAGCAGTTCTTC	CAILLDRSYNEQFF
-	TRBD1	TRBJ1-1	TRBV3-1	TGTGCCAGCAGCCCACCCCCGGCAGGGGGACGGACTGAAGCTTTCTTT	CASSPPPAGGRTEAFF
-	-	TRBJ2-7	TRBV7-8	TGTGCCAGCACCGCTTATATGGGGCGCACCAGCTCCTACGAGCAGTACTTC	CASTAYMGRTSSYEQYF
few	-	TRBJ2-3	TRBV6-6	TGTGCCAGCAGGGAGAGACAGGTAGCTAGCACAGATACGCAGTATTTT	CASRERQVASTDTQYF
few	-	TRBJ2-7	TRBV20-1	TGCAGTGCCCTCCCTCGGGGCTTCTCCTACGAGCAGTACTTC	CSALPRGFSYEQYF
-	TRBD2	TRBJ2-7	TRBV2	TGTGCCAGCGGATCATTAGCGGGAGCGTCCTACGAGCAGTACTTC	CASGSLAGASYEQYF
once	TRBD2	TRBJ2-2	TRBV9	TGTGCCAGCAGCGTTGGACTAGCGGGCAACACCGGGGAGCTGTTTTTT	CASSVGLAGNTGELFF
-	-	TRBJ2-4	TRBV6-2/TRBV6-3	TGTGCCAGCAGGACGGGACTAGCCAAAAACATTCAGTACTTC	CASRTGLAKNIQYF
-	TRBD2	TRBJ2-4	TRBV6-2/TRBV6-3	TGTGCCAGCAGTCTAGGGACTAGCGGGGCCATTCAGTACTTC	CASSLGTSGAIQYF
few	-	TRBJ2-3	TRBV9	TGTGCCAGCAGCGTAGTGACCACCGGTACGCAGTATTTT	CASSVVTTGTQYF
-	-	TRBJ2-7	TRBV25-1	TGTGCCAGCAGTGGAAGGAATGAGCAGTACTTC	CASSGRNEQYF